The next 13 T cell receptor beta chains were all read from a single sample in a study of blood T cell repertoires in COVID-19. Using immunoSEQ multiplex PCR, the repertoire was profiled, and TCRdb retains in-frame clones only, with some absent. The sample has approximately 190,000 clones, about 88% seen once. Material: peripheral blood. Receptor source: a woman aged 40-49 years who had recovered from COVID-19.

The chain uses TRBV18 and TRBJ1-2; 12 nucleotides agree with TRBD1. This CDR3 has 15 amino acids. Trimming at V came to 6 bases and at J to 7 bases, leaving 9 bases not matched to a gene. Germline CDR1 is KGHSH and CDR2 is LQKENI. In DNA, the CDR3 is TGTGCCAGCTCCCCCCGGGACAGGGGGCAAGGTGGCTACACCTTC. This translates into CASSPRDRGQGGYTF.

The chain recombines TRBV7-2 with TRBJ1-2, with D perhaps matching TRBD1 (6 bases). Trimming stripped 4 bases from V and 2 bases from J, with 14 bases between. Germline V lookup: CDR1 SGHTA, CDR2 FQGNSA. The CDR3 sequence is 15 residues long. CDR3 DNA: TGTGCCAGCAGCTATCCGGGGGGGGGCAACTATGGCTACACCTTC. This codes for CASSYPGGGNYGYTF.

The chain links TRBV3-1 (or the pseudogene TRBV3-2) to TRBJ1-2; D is perhaps TRBD1 (6 bases). Germline CDR1 reads LGHDT; CDR2 reads YNNKEL (reference sequence). V was trimmed by 6 bases and J by 10 bases, leaving 12 bases between them. CDR3 length: 11 residues. The CDR3 coding sequence is TGTGCCAGCAGGGGAACAGGGCCCTACACCTTC. Translated: CASRGTGPYTF.

The rearrangement uses TRBV3-1 (or the pseudogene TRBV3-2) and TRBJ2-2; TRBD2 matches at 12 bases. Trimming removed 2 bases from V and 1 base from J; junction bases left unmatched: 8. CDR1 is LGHDT, CDR2 YNNKEL, per germline (reference sequence). The CDR3 totals 19 residues. The CDR3 reads CASSQILAGGLGNTGELFF. CDR3 nucleotides: TGTGCCAGCAGCCAAATTCTAGCGGGAGGGTTAGGGAACACCGGGGAGCTGTTTTTT.

The V and J genes are TRBV5-1 and TRBJ2-2, with D possibly being TRBD2 (5 bases). CDR3 size: 15 residues. V was clipped by 4 bases and J by 4 bases, with 14 bases between them. Germline CDR1 SGHRS, CDR2 YFSETQ. CDR3 nucleotide sequence: TGCGCCAGCAGCCCTGCGCTTCGGGGCACCGGGGAGCTGTTTTTT. Protein sequence: CASSPALRGTGELFF.

The V and J genes are TRBV24-1 and TRBJ2-5; a weak D match, TRBD2 (5 bases). The germline CDR1 and CDR2 sequences are KGHDR and SFDVKD. The CDR3 totals 15 residues. Trimming took off 3 bases at V and 0 bases at J, with 10 bases between the two ends. The CDR3, as DNA: TGTGCCACCAGTGATCCAGCGGAATACCAAGAGACCCAGTACTTC. This sequence encodes CATSDPAEYQETQYF.

The chain employs TRBV10-3 and TRBJ2-1; TRBD2 matches at 7 bases. The CDR3 is made up of 14 amino acids. Germline V gene data show CDR1 as ENHRY and CDR2 as SYGVKD. Trimming removed 2 bases from V and 5 bases from J; junction bases left unmatched: 3. CDR3 nucleotides: TGTGCCATCAGTGAGGATACTAGCGACAATGAGCAGTTCTTC. This translates into CAISEDTSDNEQFF.

CDR3 bases: TGTGCCAGCAGCCCCCAGGGGACCATGAACACTGAAGCTTTCTTT. Amino acids: CASSPQGTMNTEAFF. V gene TRBV7-2 combines with J gene TRBJ1-1; the D gene is possibly TRBD1 (6 bases). Germline loops: CDR1 SGHTA, CDR2 FQGNSA. The CDR3 runs 15 residues. V gave up 5 bases and J gave up 0 bases, with 13 bases separating them.

This clone was counted only a few times. This chain uses TRBV11-2 with TRBJ1-3; TRBD1 agrees at 10 bases. This CDR3 has 18 amino acids. Germline trimming cut 3 bases from V and 0 bases from J; bases unmatched to any gene: 8. CDR1 is SGHAT, CDR2 FQNNGV, per germline. The CDR3 is CASSFSGTGAFSGNTIYF. CDR3 DNA: TGTGCCAGCAGCTTCTCTGGGACAGGGGCTTTCTCTGGAAACACCATATATTTT.

The V and J genes are TRBV28 and TRBJ2-1; TRBD2 matches 9 bases. Germline CDR1 MDHEN, CDR2 SYDVKM. This CDR3 comprises 15 residues. With V trimmed by 4 bases and J by 7 bases, 8 bases remained unmatched. CDR3 sequence (DNA): TGTGCCAGCAGTTCGCTTGCGGGAGGGAGGAATGAGCAGTTCTTC. Translation: CASSSLAGGRNEQFF.

The chain carries TRBV5-8 and TRBJ2-5; a possible D gene is TRBD1 (6 bases). Germline loops: CDR1 SGHTS, CDR2 YDEGEE. The V gene lost 4 bases and the J gene lost 2 bases, with 9 bases spanning the gap. The CDR3 runs 13 residues. The CDR3, as DNA: TGTGCCAGCAGCCTTGGACAGCAAGAGACCCAGTACTTC. Translating it yields CASSLGQQETQYF.

V usage is TRBV9 and J usage is TRBJ1-2; D is perhaps TRBD1 (5 bases). This CDR3 region has 15 residues. The V end was cut by 0 bases, the J end by 3 bases, with 12 bases between. CDR1 SGDLS and CDR2 YYNGEE come from the germline V gene. The CDR3 bases are TGTGCCAGCAGCGTAGGACAGATGCCTGACTATGGCTACACCTTC. Translated, it gives CASSVGQMPDYGYTF.

This chain uses TRBV5-5 with TRBJ2-7, with 11 positions matching TRBD2. J was trimmed by 1 base and V by 0 bases; bases with no gene match: 9. The V gene's germline CDR1 is SGHKS and CDR2 YYEKEE (reference sequence). The CDR3 covers 18 residues. DNA for the CDR3: TGTGCCAGCAGCTTGGAACTAGCGGGAGTCCCGGGGTCCTACGAGCAGTACTTC. It translates to CASSLELAGVPGSYEQYF.